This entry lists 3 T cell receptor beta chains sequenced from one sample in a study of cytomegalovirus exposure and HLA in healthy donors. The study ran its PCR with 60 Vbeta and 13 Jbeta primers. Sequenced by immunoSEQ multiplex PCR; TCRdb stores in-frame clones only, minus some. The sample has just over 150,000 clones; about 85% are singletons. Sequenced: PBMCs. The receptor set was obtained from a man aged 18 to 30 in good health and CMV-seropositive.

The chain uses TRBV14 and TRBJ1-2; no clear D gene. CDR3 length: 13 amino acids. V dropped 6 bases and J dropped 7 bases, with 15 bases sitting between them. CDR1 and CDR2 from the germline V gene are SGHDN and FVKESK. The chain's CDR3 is CASSLTRGLGYTF. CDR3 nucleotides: TGTGCCAGCAGTCTTACCCGAGGGCTTGGCTACACCTTC.

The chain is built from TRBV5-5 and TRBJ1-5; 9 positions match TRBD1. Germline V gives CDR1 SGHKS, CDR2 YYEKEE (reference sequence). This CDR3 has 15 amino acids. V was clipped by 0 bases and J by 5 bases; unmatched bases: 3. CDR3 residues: CASSLATGGYQPQHF. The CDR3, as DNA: TGTGCCAGCAGCTTGGCAACAGGGGGCTATCAGCCCCAGCATTTT.

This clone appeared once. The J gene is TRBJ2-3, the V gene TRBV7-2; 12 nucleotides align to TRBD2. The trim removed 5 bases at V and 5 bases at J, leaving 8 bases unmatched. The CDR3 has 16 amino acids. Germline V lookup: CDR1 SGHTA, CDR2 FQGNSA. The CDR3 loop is CASSPPLAGGKDTQYF. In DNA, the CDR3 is TGTGCCAGCAGCCCTCCACTAGCGGGGGGCAAAGATACGCAGTATTTT.